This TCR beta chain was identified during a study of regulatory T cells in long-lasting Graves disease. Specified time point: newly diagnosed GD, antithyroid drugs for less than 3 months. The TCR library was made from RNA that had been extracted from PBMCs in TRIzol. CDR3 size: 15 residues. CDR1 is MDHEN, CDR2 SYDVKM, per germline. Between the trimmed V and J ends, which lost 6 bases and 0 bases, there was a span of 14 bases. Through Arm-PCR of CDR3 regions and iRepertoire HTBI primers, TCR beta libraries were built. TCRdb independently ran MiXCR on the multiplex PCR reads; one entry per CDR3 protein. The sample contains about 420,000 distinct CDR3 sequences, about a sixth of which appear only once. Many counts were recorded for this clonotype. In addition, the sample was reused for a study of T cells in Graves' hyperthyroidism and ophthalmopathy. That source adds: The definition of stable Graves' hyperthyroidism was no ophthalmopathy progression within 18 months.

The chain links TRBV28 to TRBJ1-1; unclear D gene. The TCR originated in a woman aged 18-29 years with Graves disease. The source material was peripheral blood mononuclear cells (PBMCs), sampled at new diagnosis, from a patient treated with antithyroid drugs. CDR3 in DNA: TGTGCCAGCAGAACGGGAGCCAAATTGAACACTGAAGCTTTCTTT. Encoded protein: CASRTGAKLNTEAFF.